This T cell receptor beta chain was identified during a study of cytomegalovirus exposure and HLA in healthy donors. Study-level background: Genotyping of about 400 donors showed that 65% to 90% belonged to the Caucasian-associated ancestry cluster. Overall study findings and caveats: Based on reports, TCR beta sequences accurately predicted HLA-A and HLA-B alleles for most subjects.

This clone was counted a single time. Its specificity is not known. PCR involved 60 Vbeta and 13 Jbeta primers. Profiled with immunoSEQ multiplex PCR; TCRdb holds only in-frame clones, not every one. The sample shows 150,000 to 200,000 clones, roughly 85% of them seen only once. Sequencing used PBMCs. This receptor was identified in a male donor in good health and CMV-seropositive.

The CDR3 DNA reads TGTGCCAGCAGCCCAGGGGAGCGACAGGGGGCTTCCGAGCAGTACTTC. It yields the protein CASSPGERQGASEQYF. The V gene is TRBV7-9, the J gene TRBJ2-7; 10 nucleotides match TRBD1. V was clipped by 5 bases and J by 6 bases; unmatched bases: 13. CDR1 and CDR2 (germline): SEHNR, FQNEAQ (reference sequence). The CDR3 spans 16 residues.